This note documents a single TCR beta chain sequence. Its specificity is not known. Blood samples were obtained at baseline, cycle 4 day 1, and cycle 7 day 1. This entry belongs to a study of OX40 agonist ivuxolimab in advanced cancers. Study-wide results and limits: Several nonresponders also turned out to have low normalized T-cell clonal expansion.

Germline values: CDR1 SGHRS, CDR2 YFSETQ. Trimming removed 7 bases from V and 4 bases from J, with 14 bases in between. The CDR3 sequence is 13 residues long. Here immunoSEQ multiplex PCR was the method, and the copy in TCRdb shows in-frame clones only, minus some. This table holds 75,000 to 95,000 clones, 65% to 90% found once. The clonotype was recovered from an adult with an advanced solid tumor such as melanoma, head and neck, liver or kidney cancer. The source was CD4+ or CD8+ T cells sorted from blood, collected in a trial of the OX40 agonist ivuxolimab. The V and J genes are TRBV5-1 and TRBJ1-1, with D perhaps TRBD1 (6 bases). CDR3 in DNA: TGCGCCAGCTGGTCATCGACAGGCACTGAAGCTTTCTTT. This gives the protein CASWSSTGTEAFF. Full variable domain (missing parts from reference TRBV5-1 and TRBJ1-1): KAGVTQTPRYLIKTRGQQVTLSCSPISGHRSVSWYQQTPGQGLQFLFEYFSETQRNKGNFPGRFSGRQFSNSRSEMNVSTLELGDSALYLCASWSSTGTEAFFGQGTRLTVV.